This T cell receptor (beta chain) was documented in a study of blood T cell repertoires in COVID-19. Germline V gene data show CDR1 as SGHTA and CDR2 as FQGNSA. V was pared by 5 bases and J by 3 bases, with 20 bases between. The CDR3 is 17 residues long. TCRdb's table, derived via immunoSEQ multiplex PCR, lists solely in-frame clones and lacks some. The data show 250,000 to 350,000 clones, approximately 85% seen once. The clonotype comes from a human donor with COVID-19, enrolled during active disease. The donor label of this sample is uncertain. Sequenced material: peripheral blood. The chain has TRBV7-2 and TRBJ1-3; a weak D match, TRBD1 (5 bases). The CDR3 nucleotides read TGTGCCAGCAGCCCCGCCTTGGGAGGGGCGCATGGAAACACCATATATTTT. It is translated as CASSPALGGAHGNTIYF.